The rows below give T cell receptor beta chains drawn from one sample of a study of monozygotic twins with cystic fibrosis. Measured with immunoSEQ multiplex PCR; TCRdb has only the in-frame clones, and not every one. The sample contains 35,000 or so clones, 75% to 90% of which appear only once. The sample consisted of blood. The receptors here all came from a girl aged 2 to 10 with cystic fibrosis. The CDR3 runs from the conserved cysteine through the conserved F or W. The D gene is left open where the match is weak. Clone size is stated in some rows and not others, as once, few, many or a class when expanded.

d_gene	v_gene	j_gene	abundance	CDR3nt	CDR3aa
TRBD2	TRBV6-5	TRBJ2-5	-	TGTGCCAGCAGTTACATTGAGCGGGGGGGCCCCGGGACCCAGTACTTC	CASSYIERGGPGTQYF
-	TRBV21-1	TRBJ2-4	-	TGTGCCAGCAGCAAAGCCGGGGGACGGAAAGACCTGATGGCCAAAAACATTCAGTACTTC	CASSKAGGRKDLMAKNIQYF
TRBD2	TRBV5-1	TRBJ2-3	-	TGCGCCAGCAGCTTGGCCCGGGGGGACACAGATACGCAGTATTTT	CASSLARGDTDTQYF
-	TRBV2	TRBJ2-1	-	TGTGCCAGCAGTGATGTCCTAGCAGATGAGCAGTTCTTC	CASSDVLADEQFF
-	TRBV5-1	TRBJ2-6	-	TGCGCCAGCAGCCGTCAGGTCTCTGGGGCCAACGTCCTGACTTTC	CASSRQVSGANVLTF
-	TRBV5-1	TRBJ1-3	-	TGCGCCAGCAGCGGGGCCACCAGAAACACCATATATTTT	CASSGATRNTIYF
-	TRBV30	TRBJ1-6	few	TGTGCCTGGAGGAGGGGAGGGGGGAATTCTTCACCCCTCCACTTT	CAWRRGGGNSSPLHF
-	TRBV30	TRBJ1-2	-	TGTGCCTGGAGTAAGTCCCAGGGATTTGGCTACACCTTC	CAWSKSQGFGYTF
-	TRBV28	TRBJ1-2	-	TGTGCCAGCAGTCCAGGGGCCGCGTCTAACTATGGCTACACCTTC	CASSPGAASNYGYTF
-	TRBV19	TRBJ1-2	-	TGTGCCAGTAATACCGCTGGCCGAATGGGTGGCTACACCTTC	CASNTAGRMGGYTF
-	TRBV2	TRBJ1-1	-	TGTGCCAGCCTTGGAGGACGACAGGAGGGGGATGAAGCTTTCTTT	CASLGGRQEGDEAFF
-	TRBV7-2	TRBJ1-1	-	TGTGCCAGCAGCTTAGGTTCTAGGGTTTTAAGGACTGAAGCTTTCTTT	CASSLGSRVLRTEAFF
-	TRBV5-6	TRBJ1-1	-	TGTGCCAGCAGCCTAGGGACCTTGAACACTGAAGCTTTCTTT	CASSLGTLNTEAFF
TRBD1	TRBV15	TRBJ2-5	-	TGTGCCACCAGCAGAGAGTGGTGGACAGGGGGCCATCAAGAGACCCAGTACTTC	CATSREWWTGGHQETQYF
TRBD1	TRBV30	TRBJ1-1	-	TGTGCCTGGGACGGGACAGTGAACACTGAAGCTTTCTTT	CAWDGTVNTEAFF
-	TRBV29-1	TRBJ2-1	-	TGCAGCGTTGGGGAACCCATCTCCTACAATGAGCAGTTCTTC	CSVGEPISYNEQFF
-	TRBV18	TRBJ2-7	-	TGTGCCAGCTCACCGGTATTGGGTAACTACGAGCAGTACTTC	CASSPVLGNYEQYF
TRBD2	TRBV7-9	TRBJ2-3	-	TGTGCCAGCAGCTGGGCGGCGGGGGGAAGGGATACGCAGTATTTT	CASSWAAGGRDTQYF
TRBD1	TRBV4-3	TRBJ1-3	once	TGCGCCAGCAGCCTCGAAAACAGGGGTTCTGGAAACACCATATATTTT	CASSLENRGSGNTIYF
-	TRBV2	TRBJ2-2	-	TGTGCCAGCAGTGAAGGTTTTGGGTACACCGGGGAGCTGTTTTTT	CASSEGFGYTGELFF
-	TRBV7-2	TRBJ1-1	-	TGTGCCAGCAGCCGGACCTCGGGGGTCACTGAAGCTTTCTTT	CASSRTSGVTEAFF
TRBD1	TRBV4-3	TRBJ1-2	-	TGCGCCAGCAGCCAAGAAAGAGGGAGCTCGCCAGGGGGCGATGGCTACACCTTC	CASSQERGSSPGGDGYTF
TRBD1	TRBV5-1	TRBJ2-7	once	TGCGCCAGCAGCCCCAGTAAGGACAGGGCCCACGAGCAGTACTTC	CASSPSKDRAHEQYF
TRBD1	TRBV5-1	TRBJ2-5	-	TGCGCCAGCAGCACCGGGACAGGGGAGACCCAGTACTTC	CASSTGTGETQYF
-	TRBV2	TRBJ1-1	-	TGTGCCAGCAGTGACCGACACCTCCTGAACACTGAAGCTTTCTTT	CASSDRHLLNTEAFF
-	TRBV21-1	TRBJ1-5	few	TGTGCCAGCAGCTACCCCGGGCTTAGCAATCAGCCCCAGCATTTT	CASSYPGLSNQPQHF
-	TRBV4-3	TRBJ2-3	-	TGCGCCAGCAGCCAAGATCTTGGCGGGGCCGTCACAGATACGCAGTATTTT	CASSQDLGGAVTDTQYF
TRBD1	TRBV10-3	TRBJ2-1	-	TGTGCCATCAGTGACGACAGGGTGAGGGCATATGAGCAGTTCTTC	CAISDDRVRAYEQFF
-	TRBV4-1	TRBJ1-2	-	TGCGCCAGCAGTCACAGGGTTGGGGGCTACACCTTC	CASSHRVGGYTF
-	TRBV15	TRBJ2-4	-	TGTGCCACCGCCGCCTCGGACTTCACCATTCAGTACTTC	CATAASDFTIQYF
-	TRBV13	TRBJ1-2	few	TGTGCCAGCAGCTTCACCACGACAGGAAGCTTCGATGGCTACACCTTC	CASSFTTTGSFDGYTF
TRBD2	TRBV4-1	TRBJ2-5	-	TGCGCCAGCAGCAACCGGGGGGGCCAAGAGACCCAGTACTTC	CASSNRGGQETQYF
-	TRBV6-6	TRBJ1-2	-	TGTGCCAGCAGGCCCCCGGGGGGCGGCTACACCTTC	CASRPPGGGYTF
-	TRBV6-1	TRBJ1-2	-	TGTGCCAGCAGTGCACGGATCGGTGGCTACACCTTC	CASSARIGGYTF